These T cell receptor beta chains were read from a single sample in a study of T cell repertoires in cytomegalovirus infection. MiXCR was run by TCRdb on the reads, yielding one entry per CDR3 protein. The sample lists 450,000 to 600,000 distinct CDR3 sequences; roughly 46% were seen once. Antigens for these TCRs are unknown. Here the sequenced sample was cultured PBMCs, taken from culture after CMV antigen stimulation. The receptors were sampled from a human donor in good health (CMV status not recorded). Some clones in this sample may be carry-over from other donors' samples. Both conserved end residues are part of each CDR3. D genes are given only for firm matches. Where a row states a size, it is once, few, many or the class of an expanded clone; other rows omit it.

J: TRBJ1-5
D: -
size: -
V: TRBV6-1
DNA: TGTGCCAGCAGCCGCGCCGGGGCCGGGAGTCAGCCCCAGCATTTT
CDR3: CASSRAGAGSQPQHF

J: TRBJ1-2
D: TRBD1
size: -
V: TRBV24-1
DNA: TGTGCCACCAGTGATCCCGGGACAGGGGGCGATGGCTACACCTTC
CDR3: CATSDPGTGGDGYTF

J: TRBJ2-6
D: TRBD1
size: -
V: TRBV6-5
DNA: TGTGCCAGCAGCGAGACAGGGATGGGGTTGTATCCTTCTTCTGGGGCCAACGTCCTGACTTTC
CDR3: CASSETGMGLYPSSGANVLTF

J: TRBJ2-2
D: -
size: few
V: TRBV12-3/TRBV12-4
DNA: TGTGCCACCCGGGGTGGGGAGCTGTTTTTT
CDR3: CATRGGELFF

J: TRBJ1-5
D: -
size: -
V: TRBV12-3/TRBV12-4
DNA: TGTGCCAGCAGTTACTCCCTCGGTAAGCCCCAGCATTTT
CDR3: CASSYSLGKPQHF

J: TRBJ2-7
D: -
size: -
V: TRBV5-1
DNA: TGCGCCAGCAGCTTCTTCGGGGAATCATACGAGCAGTACTTC
CDR3: CASSFFGESYEQYF

J: TRBJ2-7
D: -
size: few
V: TRBV24-1
DNA: TGTGCCACCAGTGACCTAGGACCCGGATACGAGCAGTACTTC
CDR3: CATSDLGPGYEQYF

J: TRBJ2-4
D: -
size: few
V: TRBV4-3
DNA: TGCGCCAGCAGCCAAGGAGTAGGGCAGGGGAAAAACATTCAGTACTTC
CDR3: CASSQGVGQGKNIQYF

J: TRBJ1-6
D: -
size: -
V: TRBV7-6
DNA: TGTGCCAGCAGCTTAGGGGCAGGGGAAGGATCACCCCTCCACTTT
CDR3: CASSLGAGEGSPLHF

J: TRBJ1-4
D: TRBD1
size: -
V: TRBV19
DNA: TGTGCCAGTAGTCCCGGACAGGGGGCGGATGAAAAACTGTTTTTT
CDR3: CASSPGQGADEKLFF

J: TRBJ2-7
D: TRBD2
size: few
V: TRBV7-8
DNA: TGTGCCAGCAGCCGACTAGCGGGTTATTCCTACGAGCAGTACTTC
CDR3: CASSRLAGYSYEQYF

J: TRBJ1-1
D: -
size: -
V: TRBV28
DNA: TGTGCCAGCAGTTTGTCTCGGGGGGCTAGGTCAGAGGGGAGTGAAGCTTTCTTT
CDR3: CASSLSRGARSEGSEAFF

J: TRBJ2-2
D: -
size: -
V: TRBV6-6
DNA: TGTGCCAGCAGTTACGCCTTATACACCGGGGAGCTGTTTTTT
CDR3: CASSYALYTGELFF

J: TRBJ2-6
D: -
size: -
V: TRBV7-2
DNA: TGTGCCAGCAGCTTAGAGGGGGGTGGTTACTCTGGGGCCAACGTCCTGACTTTC
CDR3: CASSLEGGGYSGANVLTF

J: TRBJ2-2
D: -
size: -
V: TRBV7-2
DNA: TGTGCCAGCAGCTTATTCGCCGCCGGGGAGCTGTTTTTT
CDR3: CASSLFAAGELFF

J: TRBJ2-1
D: -
size: once
V: TRBV27
DNA: TGTGCCAGCAGTTCCCCTAGGGAGCAGTTCTTC
CDR3: CASSSPREQFF

J: TRBJ2-2
D: -
size: -
V: TRBV2
DNA: TGTGCCAGCAGTGCCCACTCCGACGGTACCGGGGAGCTGTTTTTT
CDR3: CASSAHSDGTGELFF

J: TRBJ2-7
D: -
size: many
V: TRBV7-6
DNA: TGTGCCAGCAGCTTACAGGACAGCTCCTACGAGCAGTACTTC
CDR3: CASSLQDSSYEQYF

J: TRBJ2-7
D: -
size: -
V: TRBV7-8
DNA: TGTGCCAGCAGCTCACCGACAGCTACTCCGGGGGAGCAGTACTTC
CDR3: CASSSPTATPGEQYF

J: TRBJ2-1
D: TRBD2
size: -
V: TRBV7-2
DNA: TGTGCCAGCAGCTTAGTGGCAACTAGCGGGGGGGCCGGTGAGCAGTTCTTC
CDR3: CASSLVATSGGAGEQFF

J: TRBJ2-1
D: -
size: -
V: TRBV2
DNA: TGTGCCAGCAGTGTTGTCCCACGTAACGAGCAGTTCTTC
CDR3: CASSVVPRNEQFF

J: TRBJ2-1
D: TRBD2
size: -
V: TRBV6-1
DNA: TGTGCCAGCACAAGGACTAGCGGGGACTTCAATGAGCAGTTCTTC
CDR3: CASTRTSGDFNEQFF

J: TRBJ2-4
D: TRBD1
size: -
V: TRBV6-6
DNA: TGTGCCAGCAGTGCCTCAGGGGGCGCTGGGAACATTCAGTACTTC
CDR3: CASSASGGAGNIQYF

J: TRBJ2-3
D: -
size: -
V: TRBV7-2
DNA: TGTGCCAGCAGCCCGTCGTGGGAGGTAGATACGCAGTATTTT
CDR3: CASSPSWEVDTQYF

J: TRBJ1-1
D: -
size: -
V: TRBV12-3/TRBV12-4
DNA: TGTGCCAGCACCCAAGCGGGGAAGGGCACTGAAGCTTTCTTT
CDR3: CASTQAGKGTEAFF

J: TRBJ2-1
D: -
size: -
V: TRBV6-5
DNA: TGTGCCAGCGGATCCTCGGGGAGTTCCTACAATGAGCAGTTCTTC
CDR3: CASGSSGSSYNEQFF

J: TRBJ2-7
D: -
size: -
V: TRBV12-3/TRBV12-4
DNA: TGTGCCAGCAGTTTTAGCTCGGGGACCTACGAGCAGTACTTC
CDR3: CASSFSSGTYEQYF

J: TRBJ2-3
D: -
size: -
V: TRBV11-2
DNA: TGTGCCAGCAGCTTACTCGCGGGGCAGTATTTT
CDR3: CASSLLAGQYF

J: TRBJ2-7
D: TRBD2
size: -
V: TRBV27
DNA: TGTGCCACGAAGGTGGGAGCGGGAAGGGAGCAGTACTTC
CDR3: CATKVGAGREQYF

J: TRBJ2-6
D: -
size: -
V: TRBV7-6
DNA: TGTGCCAGCAGCCATGGACTTTATGGGGCCAACGTCCTGACTTTC
CDR3: CASSHGLYGANVLTF

J: TRBJ1-5
D: -
size: -
V: TRBV28
DNA: TGTGCCACCTACGCCCTCTTCCGCAATCAGCCCCAGCATTTT
CDR3: CATYALFRNQPQHF

J: TRBJ1-5
D: -
size: -
V: TRBV6-1
DNA: TGTGCCAGCAGGGGGCAGGGCGGTCAGCCCCAGCATTTT
CDR3: CASRGQGGQPQHF

J: TRBJ1-5
D: -
size: -
V: TRBV18
DNA: TGTGCCAGCTCACCGGGGCAGCCTTATAGCAATCAGCCCCAGCATTTT
CDR3: CASSPGQPYSNQPQHF

J: TRBJ2-7
D: -
size: -
V: TRBV6-6
DNA: TGTGCCAGCAGCGGACAAGGGTTTTACGAGCAGTACTTC
CDR3: CASSGQGFYEQYF

J: TRBJ1-2
D: -
size: -
V: TRBV29-1
DNA: TGCAGCGTTGCCTCTAGTAAGAGCTTCTATGGCTACACCTTC
CDR3: CSVASSKSFYGYTF

J: TRBJ2-3
D: -
size: few
V: TRBV4-1
DNA: TGCGCCAGCAGCCAAGACGCGCGGGATGGCGCAGATACGCAGTATTTT
CDR3: CASSQDARDGADTQYF

J: TRBJ2-1
D: -
size: -
V: TRBV25-1
DNA: TGTGCCAGCAGTCCGAAGATTCAGCAGTTCTTC
CDR3: CASSPKIQQFF

J: TRBJ2-7
D: -
size: few
V: TRBV7-9
DNA: TGTGCCAGCAGCTTTGGCCGGACGGTTTACGAGCAGTACTTC
CDR3: CASSFGRTVYEQYF

J: TRBJ2-3
D: TRBD2
size: few
V: TRBV7-2
DNA: TGTGCCAGCAGCCCCCTATGGGGGGGTAGCACAGATACGCAGTATTTT
CDR3: CASSPLWGGSTDTQYF

J: TRBJ1-1
D: -
size: -
V: TRBV9
DNA: TGTGCCAGCAGCGTAGCTGTAGGGGACGCTTTCTTT
CDR3: CASSVAVGDAFF

J: TRBJ1-3
D: -
size: -
V: TRBV5-1
DNA: TGCGCCAGCAGCTTGGGGTGGTACAGCTCTGGAAACACCATATATTTT
CDR3: CASSLGWYSSGNTIYF

J: TRBJ1-1
D: -
size: -
V: TRBV5-5
DNA: TGTGCCAGCAGCTTCTATACGAGGGCCGGATCGGTGCCTGAAGCTTTCTTT
CDR3: CASSFYTRAGSVPEAFF

J: TRBJ1-4
D: -
size: few
V: TRBV7-2
DNA: TGTGCCAGCAGCCCAGGGAAGGGCTGGGAAAAACTGTTTTTT
CDR3: CASSPGKGWEKLFF

J: TRBJ2-5
D: -
size: few
V: TRBV7-9
DNA: TGTGCCAGCAGCTGGGACGGGCAAGAGACCCAGTACTTC
CDR3: CASSWDGQETQYF

J: TRBJ2-1
D: -
size: few
V: TRBV10-3
DNA: TGTGCCATCAGTGTAGGGGAGTACAATGAGCAGTTCTTC
CDR3: CAISVGEYNEQFF

J: TRBJ2-3
D: -
size: -
V: TRBV6-2/TRBV6-3
DNA: TGTGCCAGCAGTCAAAGGGACCCCTGGGATACGCAGTATTTT
CDR3: CASSQRDPWDTQYF

J: TRBJ2-3
D: TRBD1
size: -
V: TRBV28
DNA: TGTGCCAGCAGCAAGGGACAGGGCACAGATACGCAGTATTTT
CDR3: CASSKGQGTDTQYF

J: TRBJ2-4
D: TRBD2
size: once
V: TRBV11-2
DNA: TGTGCCAGCAGCTTAGGGGTCGGGGGACTAGATATTTTC
CDR3: CASSLGVGGLDIF

J: TRBJ1-1
D: -
size: few
V: TRBV7-9
DNA: TGTGCCAGCAGCCCCCTACAGGATCGAAAAGCTTTCTTT
CDR3: CASSPLQDRKAFF

J: TRBJ2-1
D: TRBD2
size: few
V: TRBV7-8
DNA: TGTGCCAGCATCCTAGGGAGAGCGGGGGGCCACAATGAGCAGTTCTTC
CDR3: CASILGRAGGHNEQFF

J: TRBJ2-7
D: -
size: few
V: TRBV28
DNA: TGTGCCAGCAGTTTCGGACACGGGGATAGGTACGAGCAGTACTTC
CDR3: CASSFGHGDRYEQYF

J: TRBJ1-4
D: TRBD1
size: few
V: TRBV12-3/TRBV12-4
DNA: TGTGCCAGCAGTCGACAGGGGGCTAATGAAAAACTGTTTTTT
CDR3: CASSRQGANEKLFF

J: TRBJ1-4
D: -
size: few
V: TRBV12-3/TRBV12-4
DNA: TGTGCCAGCAGATGGGAAGAAAAACTGTTTTTT
CDR3: CASRWEEKLFF

J: TRBJ2-7
D: -
size: -
V: TRBV20-1
DNA: TGCAGTGCTGCCCGGAGGGGCACCTACGAGCAGTACTTC
CDR3: CSAARRGTYEQYF

J: TRBJ2-7
D: TRBD2
size: once
V: TRBV5-4
DNA: TGTGCCAGCAGCCCTACTTCTGGGGACTATCTCTACGAGCAGTACTTC
CDR3: CASSPTSGDYLYEQYF

J: TRBJ2-1
D: TRBD2
size: -
V: TRBV20-1
DNA: TGCAGTGCCCCCGAACTAGCGGGAGGGTCCCATACCTACAATGAGCAGTTCTTC
CDR3: CSAPELAGGSHTYNEQFF

J: TRBJ1-5
D: -
size: few
V: TRBV12-3/TRBV12-4
DNA: TGTGCCAGCAGCCCATCCCTCATGGGGCCCCAGCATTTT
CDR3: CASSPSLMGPQHF

J: TRBJ2-7
D: -
size: -
V: TRBV4-3
DNA: TGCGCCAGCAGCCAAGCCCGGGGGCCCTCCTACGAGCAGTACTTC
CDR3: CASSQARGPSYEQYF

J: TRBJ2-3
D: TRBD2
size: -
V: TRBV12-3/TRBV12-4
DNA: TGTGCCAGCAGTTTCCGACTGCGACTAGCGGGGGCCGAAACTAGCACAGATACGCAGTATTTT
CDR3: CASSFRLRLAGAETSTDTQYF